The 3 T cell receptor beta chains listed next were all sequenced from one sample in a study of T cell clonality in common variable immunodeficiency. No cognate antigen is known for these TCRs. Study observations and caveats: Reportedly, TCR beta sequences from common variable immunodeficiency showed fewer deletions and N-nucleotide insertions.

Method: immunoSEQ multiplex PCR; TCRdb's copy keeps in-frame clones and lacks some. The sample is made up of 25,000 to 30,000 clones, none counted only once. The sequenced sample was peripheral blood mononuclear cells. The receptors shown here come from a human donor with common variable immunodeficiency.

Of note for this clone: Sequencing ends 3 residues short of the CDR3 end; the germline J gene provides the rest. J is TRBJ2-7 and V is TRBV14, with 7 bases aligning to TRBD1. The CDR3 has 15 amino acids. From germline, CDR1 is SGHDN and CDR2 FVKESK. V lost 1 base, J lost 6 bases, and 9 bases stayed unmatched. The CDR3 sequence: CASSQASLTGIEQYF. The CDR3 bases that were read are TGTGCCAGCAGCCAAGCCTCTTTGACAGGGATCGAG.

This clone is medium-sized (0.01 to 0.1%) within its sample. The CDR3 here is CASSNRTSGNNEQFF. Incomplete CDR3 DNA: TGTGCCAGCAGCAACCGGACTAGCGGGAACAATGAG. This chain connects TRBV7-3 to TRBJ2-1; 12 positions match TRBD2. The CDR3 end is not reached by the read, which stops 3 residues before it; the germline J gene fills it in. Losses at the gene ends were 5 bases for V and 5 bases for J; bases not matched to a gene: 4. From germline, CDR1 is SGHTA and CDR2 FQGTGA. This CDR3 has 15 residues.

Points on this clone: The read halts 3 residues ahead of the CDR3 end, with the missing end drawn from the germline J gene. This chain uses TRBV10-1 with TRBJ2-1; 13 nucleotides agree with TRBD2. The CDR3 consists of 16 residues. In germline, CDR1 is WNHNN, CDR2 SYGVQD (reference sequence). Unmatched junction bases numbered 1, after V lost 1 base and J lost 4 bases. Incomplete CDR3 DNA: TGCGCCAGCAGTGAGTTGGGACTAGCGGGATACAATGAG. This codes for CASSELGLAGYNE. The complete CDR3 reads CASSELGLAGYNEQFF.